The present T cell receptor beta chain was sequenced within a study of siplizumab effects on memory and regulatory T cells. Here immunoSEQ multiplex PCR was the method, and the copy in TCRdb shows in-frame clones only, minus some. Of some 96,000 clones in the sample, about 95% were seen once. V was trimmed by 0 bases and J by 0 bases, leaving 7 bases between them. In germline, CDR1 is SGHRS, CDR2 YFSETQ. This CDR3 contains 15 residues. The source is a human donor in good health. Sequencing was done on a sample of non-Treg CD4+ T cells sorted from blood. V gene TRBV5-1 combines with J gene TRBJ2-4; D gene uncertain. CDR3 nucleotides: TGCGCCAGCAGCTTGGGGCCAATAGCCAAAAACATTCAGTACTTC. Translated: CASSLGPIAKNIQYF.